Listed below are T cell receptor beta chains from one sample, sequenced in a study of CD4+ T cells in melanoma. Clones were read by immunoSEQ multiplex PCR, and TCRdb kept only the in-frame ones, dropping some. The top ten clones hold 7.5% to 9.5% of a sample with 10,000 to 12,000 clones, less than 75% of them seen once. Sample: cells from a culture (not recorded whether cultured in vitro). These TCRs come from a human donor with melanoma. CDR3s include the opening cysteine and the closing phenylalanine or tryptophan. The D gene is left open where the match is weak. The size entry is marked missing in some rows and otherwise reads once, few, many or a size class.

v_gene: TRBV5-1
j_gene: TRBJ2-7
abundance: NA
d_gene: NA
len: 15
CDR3nt: TGCGCCAGCAGCTTGGTAGTGGGACCCGACTACGAGCAGTACTTC
CDR3aa: CASSLVVGPDYEQYF

v_gene: TRBV7-9
j_gene: TRBJ1-1
abundance: few
d_gene: TRBD1
len: 14
CDR3nt: TGTGCCAGCGTTCAGGGGGGCATGAACACTGAAGCTTTCTTT
CDR3aa: CASVQGGMNTEAFF

v_gene: TRBV7-8
j_gene: TRBJ1-6
abundance: few
d_gene: NA
len: 15
CDR3nt: TGTGCCAGCAGCTCAATACAGGGAGGTAATTCACCCCTCCACTTT
CDR3aa: CASSSIQGGNSPLHF

v_gene: TRBV2
j_gene: TRBJ2-1
abundance: NA
d_gene: TRBD1
len: 16
CDR3nt: TGTGCCAGCGTCCCTTACCGGGACAGGGGAAACAATGAGCAGTTCTTC
CDR3aa: CASVPYRDRGNNEQFF

v_gene: TRBV7-3
j_gene: TRBJ2-3
abundance: NA
d_gene: NA
len: 14
CDR3nt: TGTGCCAGCAGCTTAAGGGGCAGGGGTGATACGCAGTATTTT
CDR3aa: CASSLRGRGDTQYF

v_gene: TRBV6-1
j_gene: TRBJ1-2
abundance: NA
d_gene: TRBD1
len: 13
CDR3nt: TGTGCCAGCAGTACAGGACAGGGTGATGGCTACACCTTC
CDR3aa: CASSTGQGDGYTF

v_gene: TRBV11-1
j_gene: TRBJ2-3
abundance: NA
d_gene: NA
len: 14
CDR3nt: TGTGCCAGCAGCTCGACGGGGAACACAGATACGCAGTATTTT
CDR3aa: CASSSTGNTDTQYF

v_gene: TRBV7-9
j_gene: TRBJ2-3
abundance: NA
d_gene: NA
len: 13
CDR3nt: TGTGCCAGCAGCCGCACTTCACCAGATACGCAGTATTTT
CDR3aa: CASSRTSPDTQYF

v_gene: TRBV19
j_gene: TRBJ2-5
abundance: NA
d_gene: NA
len: 14
CDR3nt: TGTGCCAGTAGTATGGGGATTCGGAAAGAGACCCAGTACTTC
CDR3aa: CASSMGIRKETQYF

v_gene: TRBV7-9
j_gene: TRBJ2-1
abundance: NA
d_gene: TRBD2
len: 13
CDR3nt: TGTGCCGGTAGCGGGGGCGCTTACAATGAGCAGTTCTTC
CDR3aa: CAGSGGAYNEQFF

v_gene: TRBV5-8
j_gene: TRBJ1-5
abundance: NA
d_gene: TRBD1
len: 17
CDR3nt: TGTGCCAGCAGCTCCACACAGGGGGTCTTTATAGGGCAGCCCCAGCATTTT
CDR3aa: CASSSTQGVFIGQPQHF

v_gene: TRBV7-3
j_gene: TRBJ2-7
abundance: NA
d_gene: TRBD1
len: 13
CDR3nt: TGTGCCAGCAGCGTGGGACAGGCCTACGAGCAGTACTTC
CDR3aa: CASSVGQAYEQYF

v_gene: TRBV5-1
j_gene: TRBJ2-7
abundance: NA
d_gene: NA
len: 14
CDR3nt: TGCGCCAGCAGCTTAGGGACAACAACCTACGAGCAGTACTTC
CDR3aa: CASSLGTTTYEQYF

v_gene: TRBV2
j_gene: TRBJ2-7
abundance: NA
d_gene: TRBD1
len: 15
CDR3nt: TGTGCCAGCAGTGAAGGGGGACAGGTCATCTACGAGCAGTACTTC
CDR3aa: CASSEGGQVIYEQYF

v_gene: TRBV5-4
j_gene: TRBJ2-2
abundance: few
d_gene: TRBD2
len: 15
CDR3nt: TGTGCCGTCCCGATGGCGGGGGTCGGTGCCGGGGAGCTGTTTTTT
CDR3aa: CAVPMAGVGAGELFF

v_gene: TRBV11-1
j_gene: TRBJ2-5
abundance: NA
d_gene: NA
len: 15
CDR3nt: TGTGCCAGCAGCTTCACCACAGGGTTGCAAGAGACCCAGTACTTC
CDR3aa: CASSFTTGLQETQYF

v_gene: TRBV19
j_gene: TRBJ1-4
abundance: NA
d_gene: NA
len: 11
CDR3nt: TGTGCCAGCCAGATAGGTGAAAAACTGTTTTTT
CDR3aa: CASQIGEKLFF

v_gene: TRBV6-6
j_gene: TRBJ1-1
abundance: NA
d_gene: NA
len: 14
CDR3nt: TGTGCCAGCAACGTACAGGGAGGGAGCACTGAAGCTTTCTTT
CDR3aa: CASNVQGGSTEAFF

v_gene: TRBV2
j_gene: TRBJ2-7
abundance: NA
d_gene: NA
len: 13
CDR3nt: TGTGCCAGCGTCACCCCGCTGACCTACGAGCAGTACTTC
CDR3aa: CASVTPLTYEQYF

v_gene: TRBV2
j_gene: TRBJ1-1
abundance: NA
d_gene: NA
len: 12
CDR3nt: TGTGCCAGCACTAAAAGGTTGGGTGGCGCTTTCTTT
CDR3aa: CASTKRLGGAFF

v_gene: TRBV5-1
j_gene: TRBJ2-2
abundance: NA
d_gene: TRBD1
len: 15
CDR3nt: TGCGCCAGCAGCCCGGGACAGGGGACCCCCGGGGAGCTGTTTTTT
CDR3aa: CASSPGQGTPGELFF

v_gene: TRBV6-6
j_gene: TRBJ1-1
abundance: few
d_gene: NA
len: 12
CDR3nt: TGTGCCAGCAGTTACGGTTACACTGAAGCTTTCTTT
CDR3aa: CASSYGYTEAFF

v_gene: TRBV6-6
j_gene: TRBJ1-2
abundance: NA
d_gene: NA
len: 13
CDR3nt: TGTGCCAGCAGTTATCAGGGTGACTATGGCTACACCTTC
CDR3aa: CASSYQGDYGYTF

v_gene: TRBV10-3
j_gene: TRBJ2-1
abundance: few
d_gene: TRBD2
len: 16
CDR3nt: TGTGCCATCAGTGCCGGGACTAGCGGGGGGGCAGGTGAGCAGTTCTTC
CDR3aa: CAISAGTSGGAGEQFF

v_gene: TRBV30
j_gene: TRBJ2-7
abundance: NA
d_gene: NA
len: 13
CDR3nt: TGTGCCTGGTCCCCGGACCTGTCGCGGGAGCAGTACTTC
CDR3aa: CAWSPDLSREQYF

v_gene: TRBV5-4
j_gene: TRBJ1-6
abundance: NA
d_gene: NA
len: 15
CDR3nt: TGTGCCAGCAGCGCCACCGGCCAGGCAAGTTCACCCCTCCACTTT
CDR3aa: CASSATGQASSPLHF

v_gene: TRBV30
j_gene: TRBJ1-4
abundance: NA
d_gene: NA
len: 13
CDR3nt: TGTGCCTGGAGCAAACAGGGAAATGAAAAACTGTTTTTT
CDR3aa: CAWSKQGNEKLFF

v_gene: TRBV15
j_gene: TRBJ1-6
abundance: few
d_gene: TRBD1
len: 20
CDR3nt: TGTGCCACCAGCAGAGATCGTATGACAGGGGAGATGGCCTATAATTCACCCCTCCACTTT
CDR3aa: CATSRDRMTGEMAYNSPLHF

v_gene: TRBV5-1
j_gene: TRBJ2-2
abundance: few
d_gene: NA
len: 14
CDR3nt: TGCGCCACTAAGCTAGCGCCGCACACCGGGGAGCTGTTTTTT
CDR3aa: CATKLAPHTGELFF

v_gene: TRBV6-1
j_gene: TRBJ1-2
abundance: NA
d_gene: NA
len: 15
CDR3nt: TGTGCCAGCACCAGACAAGGCATTCAGGGCCGTGGCTACACCTTC
CDR3aa: CASTRQGIQGRGYTF

v_gene: TRBV6-1
j_gene: TRBJ2-5
abundance: few
d_gene: NA
len: 13
CDR3nt: TGTGCCAGCAGTGAAACTAGTCGTCAGACCCAGTACTTC
CDR3aa: CASSETSRQTQYF

v_gene: TRBV30
j_gene: TRBJ1-5
abundance: NA
d_gene: NA
len: 15
CDR3nt: TGTGCCTGGAGGCCCAAGGGTGATAGCAATCAGCCCCAGCATTTT
CDR3aa: CAWRPKGDSNQPQHF

v_gene: TRBV30
j_gene: TRBJ2-2
abundance: NA
d_gene: NA
len: 18
CDR3nt: TGTGCCTGGAGTTCTAAGGACCTAGGGGTTCGGAACACCGGGGAGCTGTTTTTT
CDR3aa: CAWSSKDLGVRNTGELFF

v_gene: TRBV5-1
j_gene: TRBJ2-3
abundance: NA
d_gene: NA
len: 14
CDR3nt: TGCGCCAGCGGTGAGCCGGGGGATGGGGATACGCAGTATTTT
CDR3aa: CASGEPGDGDTQYF

v_gene: TRBV11-2
j_gene: TRBJ1-2
abundance: few
d_gene: NA
len: 13
CDR3nt: TGTGCCAGCAGCTTAAGTTTTGACTATGGCTACACCTTC
CDR3aa: CASSLSFDYGYTF